Listed below are T cell receptor beta chains from one sample, sequenced in a study of blood T cell repertoires in COVID-19. TCRdb's copy holds only in-frame clones and misses some; the assay was immunoSEQ multiplex PCR. The sample comprises more than 150,000 clones, roughly 80% of which are singletons, and roughly 12% rests with the top ten. Sample: peripheral blood. The receptors were sampled from an elderly woman with COVID-19, enrolled during active disease. CDR3s include the opening cysteine and the closing phenylalanine or tryptophan. The D gene is left open where the match is weak. The listing skips clone size in some rows; elsewhere it reads once, few, many or a size class.

v_call: TRBV5-6; clone_size: few; j_call: TRBJ2-3; d_call: TRBD2; cdr3_aa: CASSWGLAGEIGDTQYF; cdr3_nt: TGTGCCAGCAGCTGGGGACTAGCGGGAGAAATAGGAGATACGCAGTATTTT
v_call: TRBV7-8; clone_size: once; j_call: TRBJ2-3; d_call: TRBD1; cdr3_aa: CASSSGPGTGDRDTQYF; cdr3_nt: TGTGCCAGCAGCTCCGGCCCCGGGACAGGAGATAGGGATACGCAGTATTTT
v_call: TRBV6-4; clone_size: .; j_call: TRBJ1-6; d_call: TRBD1; cdr3_aa: CASSQQGARSPLHF; cdr3_nt: TGTGCCAGCAGTCAACAGGGGGCACGTTCACCCCTCCACTTT
v_call: TRBV9; clone_size: .; j_call: TRBJ1-1; d_call: .; cdr3_aa: CASSVAPNTEAFF; cdr3_nt: TGTGCCAGCAGCGTAGCCCCGAACACAGAAGCTTTCTTT
v_call: TRBV7-2; clone_size: few; j_call: TRBJ2-1; d_call: TRBD2; cdr3_aa: CASSLVSGLAGNEQFF; cdr3_nt: TGTGCCAGCAGCTTAGTAAGCGGACTAGCGGGCAATGAGCAGTTCTTC
v_call: TRBV19; clone_size: few; j_call: TRBJ1-1; d_call: .; cdr3_aa: CASSILDSGWTEAFF; cdr3_nt: TGTGCCAGTAGTATTTTAGATTCAGGGTGGACTGAAGCTTTCTTT
v_call: TRBV14; clone_size: .; j_call: TRBJ2-2; d_call: .; cdr3_aa: CASSQVSTNTGELFF; cdr3_nt: TGTGCCAGCAGCCAAGTCAGTACGAACACCGGGGAGCTGTTTTTT
v_call: TRBV6-5; clone_size: .; j_call: TRBJ1-2; d_call: .; cdr3_aa: CASSYGGIEGYTF; cdr3_nt: TGTGCCAGCAGTTACGGGGGGATTGAGGGCTACACCTTC
v_call: TRBV5-1; clone_size: .; j_call: TRBJ1-6; d_call: .; cdr3_aa: CASSLGQDRYSPLHF; cdr3_nt: TGCGCCAGCAGCTTGGGACAGGACCGGTATTCACCCCTCCACTTT
v_call: TRBV2; clone_size: once; j_call: TRBJ2-1; d_call: .; cdr3_aa: CASMTVQGSYNEQFF; cdr3_nt: TGTGCCAGCATGACCGTACAGGGTTCCTACAATGAGCAGTTCTTC
v_call: TRBV19; clone_size: .; j_call: TRBJ1-4; d_call: .; cdr3_aa: CASKDSATNEKLFF; cdr3_nt: TGTGCCAGTAAAGACAGTGCAACTAATGAAAAACTGTTTTTT
v_call: TRBV5-4; clone_size: .; j_call: TRBJ1-2; d_call: TRBD1; cdr3_aa: CASSLGQGPNYGYTF; cdr3_nt: TGTGCCAGCAGCTTGGGACAGGGGCCCAACTATGGCTACACCTTC
v_call: TRBV6-5; clone_size: .; j_call: TRBJ2-3; d_call: .; cdr3_aa: CASSRTPSPDTQYF; cdr3_nt: TGTGCCAGCAGCCGGACCCCTAGCCCAGATACGCAGTATTTT
v_call: TRBV4-2; clone_size: .; j_call: TRBJ1-3; d_call: .; cdr3_aa: CASSHGSAASGNTIYF; cdr3_nt: TGTGCCAGCAGCCACGGGTCGGCAGCCTCTGGAAACACCATATATTTT
v_call: TRBV9; clone_size: .; j_call: TRBJ2-1; d_call: .; cdr3_aa: CASSVGEQREQFF; cdr3_nt: TGTGCCAGCAGCGTAGGAGAGCAGCGGGAGCAGTTCTTC
v_call: TRBV5-4; clone_size: few; j_call: TRBJ1-1; d_call: TRBD1; cdr3_aa: CASRGARGRTEAFF; cdr3_nt: TGTGCCAGCAGGGGCGCAAGGGGGCGGACTGAAGCTTTCTTT
v_call: TRBV24-1; clone_size: .; j_call: TRBJ2-1; d_call: .; cdr3_aa: CATSRHDNEQFF; cdr3_nt: TGTGCCACCAGCAGGCACGACAATGAGCAGTTCTTC